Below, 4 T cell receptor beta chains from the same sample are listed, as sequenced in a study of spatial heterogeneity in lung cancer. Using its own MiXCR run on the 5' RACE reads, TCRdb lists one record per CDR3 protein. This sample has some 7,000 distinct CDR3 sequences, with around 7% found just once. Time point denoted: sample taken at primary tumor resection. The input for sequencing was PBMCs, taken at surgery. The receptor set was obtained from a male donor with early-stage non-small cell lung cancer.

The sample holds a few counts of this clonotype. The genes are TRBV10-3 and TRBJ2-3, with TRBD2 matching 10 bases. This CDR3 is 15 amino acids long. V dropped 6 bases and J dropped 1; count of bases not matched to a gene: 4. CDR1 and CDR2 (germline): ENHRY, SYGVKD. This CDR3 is CAIRTSGERTDTQYF. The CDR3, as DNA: TGTGCCATCAGAACTAGCGGGGAGCGCACAGATACGCAGTATTTT.

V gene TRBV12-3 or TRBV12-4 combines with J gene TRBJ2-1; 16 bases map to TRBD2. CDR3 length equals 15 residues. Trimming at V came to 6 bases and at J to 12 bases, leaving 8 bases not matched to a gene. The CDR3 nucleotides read TGTGCCAGCAGCCCCGGGACTAGCGGGAGGGCGGCGCAGTTCTTC. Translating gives CASSPGTSGRAAQFF.

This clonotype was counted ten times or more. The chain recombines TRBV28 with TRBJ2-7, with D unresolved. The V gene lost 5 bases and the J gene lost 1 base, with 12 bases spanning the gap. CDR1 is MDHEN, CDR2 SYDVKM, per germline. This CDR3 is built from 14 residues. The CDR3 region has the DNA TGTGCCAGCAGTCCCCCGGGTAGGTCCTACGAGCAGTACTTC. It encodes CASSPPGRSYEQYF.

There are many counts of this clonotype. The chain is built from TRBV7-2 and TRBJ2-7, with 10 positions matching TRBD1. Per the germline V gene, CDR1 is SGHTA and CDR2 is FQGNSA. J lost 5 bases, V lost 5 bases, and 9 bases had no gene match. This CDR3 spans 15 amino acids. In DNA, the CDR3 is TGTGCCAGCAGCAAAAGGACAGGGGGGTTGGACGAGCAGTACGTC. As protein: CASSKRTGGLDEQYV.